The clone carrying this T cell receptor (beta chain) was seen just once. Blood CD8+ and CD4+ T cells underwent high-throughput TCR beta sequencing. RNA, at about 0.45 to 1 ug, was reverse transcribed with random hexamers. TCRdb reanalysed the immunoSEQ multiplex PCR reads using MiXCR and keeps one entry per CDR3 protein. The sample contains 100,000 or so distinct CDR3 sequences, 85% to 95% of which appear only once. This record belongs to a study of CD8 T cells in Susac syndrome. This CDR3 is built from 12 residues. V lost 0 bases and J lost 9, with 5 bases in between. Germline CDR1 reads LGHNA; CDR2 reads YSLEER.

This sequence joins TRBV4-3 and TRBJ2-2, with D uncertain. Input material: CD8+ T cells from PBMCs. The receptor was isolated from a human donor in good health. The chain's CDR3 is CASSQDHWELFF. CDR3 bases: TGCGCCAGCAGCCAAGATCATTGGGAGCTGTTTTTT.